A few counts support the clone carrying this T cell receptor (beta chain). Its antigen is undetermined. This specimen comes from a study of regulatory T cells in long-lasting Graves disease. At the level of the study: Those with persistent Graves' disease had received antithyroid drugs for over 5 years with positive TSH receptor antibodies. The study, taken as a whole, reports: Sample size was small, which may have lowered accuracy. Peripheral blood alone, not thyroid tissue, underwent study. Persistent disease favored TRBV28, TRBJ1-2 and TRBJ2-5.

Regarding time point: persistent/refractory GD, antithyroid drugs over 5 years with positive TRAb. The TCR library used RNA extracted from PBMCs. There are 14 residues in the CDR3. The trim removed 6 bases at V and 3 bases at J, leaving 6 bases unmatched. Germline assignment: CDR1 MNHEY and CDR2 SVGEGT. Investigators prepared the TCR beta libraries by applying iRepertoire HTBI primers and Arm-PCR of CDR3 regions. TCRdb recomputed calls from the multiplex PCR reads with MiXCR, one row per CDR3 protein. The sample shows around 430,000 distinct CDR3 sequences, approximately 23% of them seen only once. The V gene is TRBV6-2 or TRBV6-3, the J gene TRBJ2-7; TRBD1 matches at 9 bases. The starting material was peripheral blood mononuclear cells (PBMCs), obtained when the disease was refractory, from a patient treated with antithyroid drugs. The receptor comes from a female donor with Graves disease. The CDR3 bases are TGTGCCAGCAGGTCCGACAGGGGGGACTACGAGCAGTACTTC. Amino acid sequence: CASRSDRGDYEQYF.